This T cell receptor (beta chain) derives from a study of T cells in Graves' hyperthyroidism and ophthalmopathy. In this sample, this clonotype turned up once. Disease lasting under 3 months, a NOSPECS grade of at least 4, and a Clinical Activity Score of at least 3 were features of the ophthalmopathy patients. Trimming took 7 bases from V and 0 from J, leaving 13 bases between them. Germline loops: CDR1 MNHNS, CDR2 SASEGT. The CDR3 is 16 amino acids. TCR beta CDR3 sequences were amplified from RNA transcripts. First-round RT-PCR with HTBI primers amplified the TCR CDR3 region. A single record per CDR3 protein comes from TCRdb applying MiXCR to the multiplex PCR reads. The table has 640,000 or so distinct CDR3 sequences, roughly 15% seen once.

The receptor was derived from a woman aged 40-49 years with Graves' ophthalmopathy. Sequenced input: blood. V is TRBV6-1 and J is TRBJ2-6, with D possibly TRBD1 on 5 matching bases. The DNA for the CDR3 is TGTGCCAGCACAAGGGGCTTCTCCTCTGGGGCCAACGTCCTGACTTTC. It yields the protein CASTRGFSSGANVLTF.